The T cell receptor (beta chain) under discussion was sequenced for a study of shared clonotypes between healthy human individuals. Study-wide results and caveats: Generation probability values for non-shared clonotypes were lower than those for clonotypes shared by all four donors. Clonotype sharing among donors was expected to depend on sequencing depth.

Terminally differentiated effector memory CD45RA+ cells were excluded from the naive CD8 cells, which were CD45RO-negative and positively selected for CCR7. Donors comprised healthy HIV-negative adults lacking recent acute infections or vaccinations. Each sample came from a Caucasian adult donor living in Nashville, Tennessee. Some clones are missing from TCRdb's copy, which holds only in-frame ones; the method was immunoSEQ multiplex PCR. The repertoire includes some 2.1 million clones, about 95% of them detected once, and around 1.1% sits in the top ten. Germline V gene sequence: CDR1 SQVTM, CDR2 ANQGSEA. The CDR3 contains 16 residues. J gave up 5 bases and V 0 bases, and 10 bases lay outside the gene matches. Worth noting for this clone: Its cognate antigen is unknown.

The gene calls are TRBV29-1 and TRBJ2-5, with 9 bases that match TRBD2. The clonotype was recovered from a man aged 18-30 years in good health. The sample taken for sequencing was naive CD8+ T cells sorted from blood. The CDR3 coding sequence is TGCAGCGTTGAAGATGTTGGAGCGGGGGGCGGGGAGACCCAGTACTTC. This gives the protein CSVEDVGAGGGETQYF.